Following are 29 T cell receptor beta chains from one sample sequenced in a study of T cells expressing NK-cell markers. Reprocessing the 5' RACE reads, TCRdb reports a single entry for every CDR3 protein and omits DNA. The specimen's table records roughly 170,000 distinct CDR3 sequences. The sample consisted of blood T cells: a sorted CD56 or NKG2C T cell subset, CD4+ or CD8+ T cells, or bulk PBMC T cells (not recorded which). The receptors come from a woman aged 18 to 69 in good health.

V gene TRBV7-2 combines with J gene TRBJ2-7; TCRdb's D call of TRBD2 is untestable without DNA. The CDR3 contains 13 residues. The germline V gene encodes CDR1 SGHTA and CDR2 FQGNSA. This CDR3 reads CASRLAGGNEQYF.

This sequence joins TRBV20-1 and TRBJ2-1; TCRdb's D gene call, TRBD2, goes unchecked for lack of DNA. The CDR3 has 16 residues. The germline V gene encodes CDR1 DFQATT and CDR2 SNEGSKA (reference sequence). The CDR3 spells CSARDALTGAYNEQFF.

This sequence joins TRBV20-1 and TRBJ1-3. Germline V gene sequence: CDR1 DFQATT, CDR2 SNEGSKA (reference sequence). The CDR3 contains 15 residues. This CDR3 reads CSARDHTRSGNTIYF.

The chain is built from TRBV10-3 and TRBJ1-4; without DNA, the TCRdb call of TRBD1 cannot be checked. The V gene's germline CDR1 is ENHRY and CDR2 SYGVKD. The length of the CDR3 is 13 residues. The CDR3 is CAIKGATNEKLFF.

The chain carries TRBV10-2 and TRBJ2-3; TCRdb designates TRBD2, a call that cannot be tested without DNA. Per the germline V gene, CDR1 is WSHSY and CDR2 is SAAADI. The CDR3 is 15 amino acids. CDR3 residues: CASTGTSLTGDTQYF.

V gene TRBV9 combines with J gene TRBJ1-3; without DNA, the TCRdb call of TRBD1 cannot be checked. From germline, CDR1 is SGDLS and CDR2 YYNGEE. CDR3 length: 14 residues. This chain's CDR3 is CASSQGPSGNTIYF.

V gene TRBV2 combines with J gene TRBJ2-3; TCRdb's D call of TRBD2 is untestable without DNA. The CDR3 has 14 amino acids. Germline assignment: CDR1 SNHLY and CDR2 FYNNEI. This chain's CDR3 is CASSLRRDSDTQYF.

The V gene is TRBV6-1, the J gene TRBJ2-5. From germline, CDR1 is MNHNS and CDR2 SASEGT. The CDR3 is made up of 13 amino acids. The CDR3 sequence is CASSDPPVGAQYF.

The chain couples TRBV7-8 to TRBJ1-6; TCRdb's D gene call, TRBD1, goes unchecked for lack of DNA. Per germline, CDR1 SGHVS and CDR2 FQNEAQ. The CDR3 runs 15 residues. The CDR3: CASSLWARDGSPLHF.

V gene TRBV28 combines with J gene TRBJ1-5. CDR1 and CDR2 (germline): MDHEN, SYDVKM. The CDR3 is made up of 17 amino acids. The CDR3: CASSLWPQLYSNQPQHF.

The rearrangement uses TRBV11-2 and TRBJ2-1. The CDR3 contains 14 residues. Per germline, CDR1 SGHAT and CDR2 FQNNGV. The CDR3: CASSLDLTYGEQFF.

V gene TRBV7-3 combines with J gene TRBJ1-1; absent DNA, TCRdb's TRBD1 call cannot be checked. The length of the CDR3 is 13 residues. Germline V CDR1 and CDR2: SGHTA, FQGTGA. The CDR3 region is CASRGTEGTEAFF.

The chain employs TRBV5-4 and TRBJ2-3; the D call of TRBD2 rests on TCRdb alone, since no DNA is present to check it. CDR1 is SGHNT and CDR2 is YYREEE in the germline V gene (reference sequence). This CDR3 has 15 residues. CDR3 sequence: CASSQFGSGTDTQYF.

The chain employs TRBV5-1 and TRBJ2-1; TCRdb gives TRBD1 as the D gene, but with no DNA this cannot be confirmed. The CDR3 covers 19 residues. Germline assignment: CDR1 SGHRS and CDR2 YFSETQ. The CDR3: CASSLAWTGGAGSYNEQFF.

J is TRBJ2-7 and V is TRBV30; checking the TCRdb D call of TRBD2 is not possible without DNA. Germline V CDR1 and CDR2: GTSNPN, SVGIG (reference sequence). This CDR3 is built from 13 residues. The CDR3: CAWIAGDSYEQYF.

J is TRBJ1-1 and V is TRBV4-1; TCRdb's D call of TRBD1 is untestable without DNA. Germline CDR1 reads MGHRA; CDR2 reads YSYEKL. The CDR3 loop spans 14 amino acids. The CDR3 sequence is CASSRRGGKTEAFF.

The chain combines TRBV20-1 with TRBJ2-1; the TCRdb D gene call, TRBD2, has no DNA to confirm it. Per the germline V gene, CDR1 is DFQATT and CDR2 is SNEGSKA (reference sequence). The CDR3 contains 15 residues. CDR3 residues: CSARLAGGSYNEQFF.

The chain recombines TRBV5-1 with TRBJ1-2; TCRdb names TRBD1, which stays unverified in the absence of DNA. Per germline, CDR1 SGHRS and CDR2 YFSETQ. The CDR3 spans 14 residues. CDR3 in amino acids: CASSWGSGDDGYTF.

The genes are TRBV30 and TRBJ2-5; without DNA, the TCRdb call of TRBD1 cannot be checked. Germline CDR1 is GTSNPN and CDR2 is SVGIG (reference sequence). The CDR3 is 15 amino acids. CDR3 sequence reads: CAWSDGTGKQETQYF.

The chain couples TRBV3-1 to TRBJ2-3; the TCRdb D gene call, TRBD2, has no DNA to confirm it. Germline values: CDR1 LGHDT, CDR2 YNNKEL (reference sequence). The CDR3 is 13 residues long. The CDR3 here is CASSQGGSDTQYF.

This chain links TRBV9 with TRBJ2-5; TCRdb picks TRBD2, but there is no DNA to check that call. CDR1 and CDR2 from the germline V gene are SGDLS and YYNGEE. This CDR3 has 15 residues. The CDR3 sequence: CASSVASGRRETQYF.

The chain joins TRBV2 to TRBJ2-2. The germline V gene encodes CDR1 SNHLY and CDR2 FYNNEI. The CDR3 has 14 amino acids. CDR3 sequence reads: CASSEIVGTGELFF.

The CDR3 loop reads CASSPSTRDQPQHF. The V gene is TRBV3-1, the J gene TRBJ1-5. Germline assignment: CDR1 LGHDT and CDR2 YNNKEL (reference sequence). The CDR3 runs 14 residues.

The CDR3 reads CASTSSTADTEAFF. V usage is TRBV2 and J usage is TRBJ1-1. The length of the CDR3 is 14 residues. Germline V gene lookup returns CDR1 SNHLY and CDR2 FYNNEI.

This chain uses TRBV5-1 with TRBJ2-7; with no DNA, the TCRdb D assignment of TRBD1 cannot be verified. Germline V gene data show CDR1 as SGHRS and CDR2 as YFSETQ. The CDR3 extends over 15 amino acids. CDR3 sequence reads: CASRSTGGSFGEQYF.

The chain joins TRBV12-3 or TRBV12-4 to TRBJ2-3. The CDR3 has 15 residues. The CDR3 protein is CASSFFQLGTDTQYF.

This chain connects TRBV20-1 to TRBJ1-1; TCRdb's D call of TRBD1 is untestable without DNA. The CDR3 spans 15 residues. CDR1 is DFQATT, CDR2 SNEGSKA, per germline (reference sequence). The chain's CDR3 is CSATGTGGAFTEAFF.

V gene TRBV20-1 combines with J gene TRBJ1-5; TCRdb's D call, TRBD1, is unchecked because there is no DNA. Per the germline V gene, CDR1 is DFQATT and CDR2 is SNEGSKA (reference sequence). The CDR3 sequence is 13 residues long. CDR3 region: CSARDGPGQPQHF.

The chain joins TRBV20-1 to TRBJ2-1; the D call of TRBD1 rests on TCRdb alone, since no DNA is present to check it. Per the germline V gene, CDR1 is DFQATT and CDR2 is SNEGSKA (reference sequence). The CDR3 runs 15 residues. The CDR3 spells CSASLQGGRILEQFF.